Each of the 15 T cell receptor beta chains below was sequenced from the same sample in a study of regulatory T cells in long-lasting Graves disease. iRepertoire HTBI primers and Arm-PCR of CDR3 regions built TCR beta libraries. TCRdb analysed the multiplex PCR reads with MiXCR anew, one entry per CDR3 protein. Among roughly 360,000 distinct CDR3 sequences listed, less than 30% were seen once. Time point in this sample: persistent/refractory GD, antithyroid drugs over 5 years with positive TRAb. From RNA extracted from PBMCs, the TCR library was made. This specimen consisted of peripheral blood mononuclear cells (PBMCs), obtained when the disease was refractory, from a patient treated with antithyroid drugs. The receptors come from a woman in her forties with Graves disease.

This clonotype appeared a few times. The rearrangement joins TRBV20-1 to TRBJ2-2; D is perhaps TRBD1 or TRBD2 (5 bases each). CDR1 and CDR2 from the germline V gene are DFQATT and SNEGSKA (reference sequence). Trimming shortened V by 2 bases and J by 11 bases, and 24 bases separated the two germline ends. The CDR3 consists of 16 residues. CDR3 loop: CSARPDSGPRPGELFF. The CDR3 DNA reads TGCAGTGCTAGACCCGATTCGGGACCCCGGCCGGGAGAGCTGTTTTTT.

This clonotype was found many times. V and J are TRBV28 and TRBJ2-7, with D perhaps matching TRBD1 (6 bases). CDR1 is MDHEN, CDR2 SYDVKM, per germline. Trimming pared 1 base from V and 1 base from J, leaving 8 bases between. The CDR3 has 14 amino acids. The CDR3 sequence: CASSLYRVSYEQYF. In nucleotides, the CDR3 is TGTGCCAGCAGTTTATACAGGGTTTCCTACGAGCAGTACTTC.

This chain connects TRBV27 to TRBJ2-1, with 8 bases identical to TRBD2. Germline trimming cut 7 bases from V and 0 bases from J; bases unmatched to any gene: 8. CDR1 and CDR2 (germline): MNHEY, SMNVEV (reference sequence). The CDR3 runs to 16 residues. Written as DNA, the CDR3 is TGTGCCAGCACCGCTAGCGGGTATAGCTCCTACAATGAGCAGTTCTTC. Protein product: CASTASGYSSYNEQFF.

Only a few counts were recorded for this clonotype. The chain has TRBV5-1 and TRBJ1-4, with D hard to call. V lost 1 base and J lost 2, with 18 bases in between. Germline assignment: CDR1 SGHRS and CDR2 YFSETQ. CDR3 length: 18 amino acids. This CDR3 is CASSLRPRVGGTNEKLFF. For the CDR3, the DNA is TGCGCCAGCAGCTTGAGGCCCCGGGTGGGAGGCACTAATGAAAAACTGTTTTTT.

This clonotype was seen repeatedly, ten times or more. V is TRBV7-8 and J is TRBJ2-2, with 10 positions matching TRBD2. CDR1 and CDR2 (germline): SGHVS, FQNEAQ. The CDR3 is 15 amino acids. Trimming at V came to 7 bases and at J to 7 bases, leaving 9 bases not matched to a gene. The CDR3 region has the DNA TGTGCCAGCACCAAGCGGGAGGGCGGCGTCGGGGAGCTGTTTTTT. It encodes CASTKREGGVGELFF.

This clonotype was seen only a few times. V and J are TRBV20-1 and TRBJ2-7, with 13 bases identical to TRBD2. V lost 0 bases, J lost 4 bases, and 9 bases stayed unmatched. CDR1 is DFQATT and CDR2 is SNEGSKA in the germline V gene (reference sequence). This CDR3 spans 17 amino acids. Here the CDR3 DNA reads TGCAGTGCTAGAGAACTAGCGGGAGGGCCGGGTCTATACGAGCAGTACTTC. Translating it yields CSARELAGGPGLYEQYF.

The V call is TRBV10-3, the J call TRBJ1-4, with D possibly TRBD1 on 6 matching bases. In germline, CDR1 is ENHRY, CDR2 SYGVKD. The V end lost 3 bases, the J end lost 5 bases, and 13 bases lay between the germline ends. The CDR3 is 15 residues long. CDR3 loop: CAISDHGGQNEKLFF. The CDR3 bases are TGTGCCATCAGTGACCACGGAGGACAGAATGAAAAACTGTTTTTT.

CDR3 nucleotides: TGTGCCAGCTCACCGACTAGTACATACGAGACCCAGTACTTC. Amino acids: CASSPTSTYETQYF. This chain uses TRBV18 with TRBJ2-5, with D perhaps matching TRBD2 (6 bases). Germline V lookup: CDR1 KGHSH, CDR2 LQKENI. The CDR3 is 14 amino acids. The V end was cut by 3 bases, the J end by 5 bases, with 13 bases between.

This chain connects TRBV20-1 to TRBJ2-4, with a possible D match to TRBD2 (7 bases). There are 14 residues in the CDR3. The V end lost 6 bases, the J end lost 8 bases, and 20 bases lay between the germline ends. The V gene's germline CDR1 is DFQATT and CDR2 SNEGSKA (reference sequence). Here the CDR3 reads CSALRGGGLDIQYF. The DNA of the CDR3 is TGCAGTGCCCTGAGGGGGGGGGGCTTAGACATTCAGTACTTC.

CDR3 bases: TGTGCCAGCAGTCCCAGCGGACAGGAGTCCACAGATACGCAGTATTTT. It codes for CASSPSGQESTDTQYF. The rearrangement links TRBV28 to TRBJ2-3; 7 nucleotides agree with TRBD1. The CDR3 is made up of 16 amino acids. Looked up from germline, CDR1 is MDHEN and CDR2 is SYDVKM. The junction had 10 bases not matched to a gene; V was cut back by 5 bases and J by 2 bases.

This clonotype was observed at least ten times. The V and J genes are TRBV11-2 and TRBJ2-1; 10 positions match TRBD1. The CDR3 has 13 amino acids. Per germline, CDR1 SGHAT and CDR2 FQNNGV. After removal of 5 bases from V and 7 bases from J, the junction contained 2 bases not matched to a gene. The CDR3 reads CASSEDRGNEQFF. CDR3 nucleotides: TGTGCCAGCAGCGAGGACAGGGGGAATGAGCAGTTCTTC.

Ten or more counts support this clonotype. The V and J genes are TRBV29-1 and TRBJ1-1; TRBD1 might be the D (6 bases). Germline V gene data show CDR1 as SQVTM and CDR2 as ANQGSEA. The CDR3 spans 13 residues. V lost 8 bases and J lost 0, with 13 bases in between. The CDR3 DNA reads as TGCAGCCTCAGGGACACTATGAACACTGAAGCTTTCTTT. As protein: CSLRDTMNTEAFF.

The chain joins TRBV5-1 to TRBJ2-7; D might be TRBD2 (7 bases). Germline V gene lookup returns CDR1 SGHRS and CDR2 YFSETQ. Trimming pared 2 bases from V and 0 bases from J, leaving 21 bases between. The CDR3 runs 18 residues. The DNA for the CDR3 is TGCGCCAGCAGCTTACGCGGTGTCGGGGGGCTCAGCTCCTACGAGCAGTACTTC. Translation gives CASSLRGVGGLSSYEQYF.

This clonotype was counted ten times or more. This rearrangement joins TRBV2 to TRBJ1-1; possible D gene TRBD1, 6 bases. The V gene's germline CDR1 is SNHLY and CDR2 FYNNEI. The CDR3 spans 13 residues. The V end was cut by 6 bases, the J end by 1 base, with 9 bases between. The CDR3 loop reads CASRQGENTEAFF. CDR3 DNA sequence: TGTGCCAGCAGACAGGGTGAGAACACTGAAGCTTTCTTT.

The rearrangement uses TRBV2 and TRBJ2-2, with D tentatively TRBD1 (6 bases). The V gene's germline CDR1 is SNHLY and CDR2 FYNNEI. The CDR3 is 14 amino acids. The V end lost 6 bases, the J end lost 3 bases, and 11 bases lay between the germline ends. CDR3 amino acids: CASRWTAYTGELFF. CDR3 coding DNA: TGTGCCAGCAGATGGACAGCATACACCGGGGAGCTGTTTTTT.